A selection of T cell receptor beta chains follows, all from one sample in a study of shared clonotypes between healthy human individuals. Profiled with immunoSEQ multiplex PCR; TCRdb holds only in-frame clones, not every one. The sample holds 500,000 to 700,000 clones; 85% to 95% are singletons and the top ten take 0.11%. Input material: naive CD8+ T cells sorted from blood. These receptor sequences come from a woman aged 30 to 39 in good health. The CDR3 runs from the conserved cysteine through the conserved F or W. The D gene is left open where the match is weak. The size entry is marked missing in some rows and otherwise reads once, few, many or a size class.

CDR3: CASSSTGGSSYEQYF
DNA: TGTGCCAGCAGCTCTACAGGGGGGAGTTCCTACGAGCAGTACTTC
D: TRBD1
V: TRBV7-9
J: TRBJ2-7
size: -

CDR3: CASSVLGPAGPSYGYTF
DNA: TGTGCCAGCAGTGTCTTGGGGCCTGCAGGACCTAGCTATGGCTACACCTTC
D: -
V: TRBV2
J: TRBJ1-2
size: -

CDR3: CASRIALLADFTDTQYF
DNA: TGTGCCAGCAGGATCGCCCTATTAGCGGATTTCACAGATACGCAGTATTTT
D: -
V: TRBV28
J: TRBJ2-3
size: -

CDR3: CASSFNSGGEQYF
DNA: TGTGCCAGCAGCTTCAACAGTGGGGGGGAGCAGTACTTC
D: -
V: TRBV7-9
J: TRBJ2-7
size: once

CDR3: CASSSSGGEQYF
DNA: TGTGCCAGCAGCTCCTCCGGCGGCGAGCAGTACTTC
D: -
V: TRBV7-9
J: TRBJ2-7
size: -

CDR3: CASSSIDRSDYEQYF
DNA: TGTGCCAGCAGCTCGATCGACAGGTCTGACTACGAGCAGTACTTC
D: -
V: TRBV13
J: TRBJ2-7
size: -

CDR3: CASSHLPQYTGELFF
DNA: TGTGCCAGCAGCCATCTACCCCAATACACCGGGGAGCTGTTTTTT
D: -
V: TRBV14
J: TRBJ2-2
size: -

CDR3: CASSEAELVYEQYF
DNA: TGTGCCAGCAGTGAAGCTGAACTGGTCTACGAGCAGTACTTC
D: -
V: TRBV6-1
J: TRBJ2-7
size: -

CDR3: CASSPEGSSYEQYF
DNA: TGTGCCAGCAGCCCGGAGGGGAGCTCCTACGAGCAGTACTTC
D: -
V: TRBV9
J: TRBJ2-7
size: -

CDR3: CASSLSGITDTQYF
DNA: TGTGCCAGCAGTTTATCTGGGATAACAGATACGCAGTATTTT
D: -
V: TRBV28
J: TRBJ2-3
size: -

CDR3: CASSLAQSYEQYF
DNA: TGTGCCAGCAGCTTAGCGCAGTCTTACGAGCAGTACTTC
D: -
V: TRBV5-6
J: TRBJ2-7
size: once

CDR3: CASSPYFTYEQYF
DNA: TGTGCCAGCAGCCCCTACTTTACCTACGAGCAGTACTTC
D: -
V: TRBV14
J: TRBJ2-7
size: -

CDR3: CASSLRGLAGVGFNNEQFF
DNA: TGTGCCAGCAGCTTACGGGGACTAGCGGGAGTCGGGTTTAACAATGAGCAGTTCTTC
D: TRBD2
V: TRBV7-6
J: TRBJ2-1
size: -

CDR3: CASSPGTGVYEQYF
DNA: TGTGCCAGCAGCCCCGGGACAGGGGTTTACGAGCAGTACTTC
D: TRBD1
V: TRBV6-5
J: TRBJ2-7
size: -

CDR3: CASSSSRPQHF
DNA: TGTGCCAGCAGTTCTTCCCGGCCCCAGCATTTT
D: -
V: TRBV28
J: TRBJ1-5
size: -

CDR3: CASSRGQGGTYEQYF
DNA: TGCGCCAGCAGCCGAGGACAGGGGGGAACCTACGAGCAGTACTTC
D: TRBD1
V: TRBV4-1
J: TRBJ2-7
size: -

CDR3: CASSLMAGGTTNYGYTF
DNA: TGTGCCAGCAGTTTAATGGCAGGCGGGACAACTAACTATGGCTACACCTTC
D: -
V: TRBV28
J: TRBJ1-2
size: -

CDR3: CASSSFGEAKNIQYF
DNA: TGTGCCAGCAGTTCATTCGGGGAGGCCAAAAACATTCAGTACTTC
D: -
V: TRBV27
J: TRBJ2-4
size: -

CDR3: CASSLETSSDTQYF
DNA: TGCGCCAGCAGCTTGGAAACTAGCTCAGATACGCAGTATTTT
D: -
V: TRBV5-1
J: TRBJ2-3
size: -

CDR3: CASSRTSGRDNYEQYF
DNA: TGTGCCAGCAGTCGGACTAGCGGGAGGGACAACTACGAGCAGTACTTC
D: TRBD2
V: TRBV28
J: TRBJ2-7
size: -

CDR3: CASTKQGVGKANTGELFF
DNA: TGTGCCAGCACCAAACAGGGGGTAGGTAAGGCGAACACCGGGGAGCTGTTTTTT
D: TRBD1
V: TRBV27
J: TRBJ2-2
size: -

CDR3: CASSRYQNSNQPQHF
DNA: TGTGCCAGCAGCAGATACCAAAATAGCAATCAGCCCCAGCATTTT
D: -
V: TRBV5-8
J: TRBJ1-5
size: -

CDR3: CASSQSGTGIYEQYF
DNA: TGCGCCAGCAGCCAATCCGGGACAGGGATCTACGAGCAGTACTTC
D: TRBD1
V: TRBV4-1
J: TRBJ2-7
size: -

CDR3: CASSRLTSGIVNTQYF
DNA: TGCGCCAGCAGCCGCCTGACTAGCGGGATTGTGAATACGCAGTATTTT
D: TRBD2
V: TRBV4-1
J: TRBJ2-3
size: -

CDR3: CASSSQGQSNTEAFF
DNA: TGTGCCAGCAGCAGCCAGGGACAGTCTAACACTGAAGCTTTCTTT
D: TRBD1
V: TRBV7-8
J: TRBJ1-1
size: -

CDR3: CASSAGLAGGWQFF
DNA: TGTGCCAGCAGCGCTGGACTAGCGGGAGGATGGCAGTTCTTC
D: TRBD2
V: TRBV7-2
J: TRBJ2-1
size: -

CDR3: CASSNSGRTDTQYF
DNA: TGTGCCAGTAGTAATAGCGGGAGGACAGATACGCAGTATTTT
D: TRBD2
V: TRBV19
J: TRBJ2-3
size: -

CDR3: CASSPPPGLHYNEQFF
DNA: TGTGCCAGCAGTCCACCCCCGGGACTCCACTACAATGAGCAGTTCTTC
D: -
V: TRBV28
J: TRBJ2-1
size: -

CDR3: CASTETGGVGNTIYF
DNA: TGTGCCAGCACCGAAACAGGGGGCGTTGGAAACACCATATATTTT
D: TRBD1
V: TRBV28
J: TRBJ1-3
size: -

CDR3: CASSLGLAGGSAVHNEQFF
DNA: TGTGCCAGCAGCTTGGGACTAGCGGGAGGTTCGGCCGTCCACAATGAGCAGTTCTTC
D: TRBD2
V: TRBV7-2
J: TRBJ2-1
size: -

CDR3: CASSFIPVDSGRSTDTQYF
DNA: TGTGCCAGCAGCTTTATCCCAGTGGACAGCGGGAGAAGCACAGATACGCAGTATTTT
D: -
V: TRBV12-1
J: TRBJ2-3
size: -

CDR3: CASSIQGRDEKLFF
DNA: TGTGCCAGCAGTATACAGGGGCGCGATGAAAAACTGTTTTTT
D: TRBD1
V: TRBV6-5
J: TRBJ1-4
size: -

CDR3: CASGPIRRDWSYNEQFF
DNA: TGTGCCAGCGGACCAATTAGGCGGGACTGGTCCTACAATGAGCAGTTCTTC
D: -
V: TRBV27
J: TRBJ2-1
size: -

CDR3: CASSYEAPWGETQYF
DNA: TGTGCCAGCAGTTACGAGGCGCCGTGGGGAGAGACCCAGTACTTC
D: -
V: TRBV6-5
J: TRBJ2-5
size: -

CDR3: CASSFSFSQTHNEKLFF
DNA: TGTGCCAGCAGTTTTTCCTTTTCCCAGACCCATAATGAAAAACTGTTTTTT
D: -
V: TRBV28
J: TRBJ1-4
size: -

CDR3: CSVISSGAGELFF
DNA: TGCAGCGTTATTTCTTCGGGTGCCGGGGAGCTGTTTTTT
D: -
V: TRBV29-1
J: TRBJ2-2
size: -

CDR3: CASSLADHQPQHF
DNA: TGTGCCAGCAGCTTAGCCGATCACCAGCCCCAGCATTTT
D: -
V: TRBV11-1
J: TRBJ1-5
size: -

CDR3: CASSTQDTRLLETQYF
DNA: TGTGCCAGTAGTACGCAGGATACCCGGCTCTTGGAGACCCAGTACTTC
D: -
V: TRBV19
J: TRBJ2-5
size: -

CDR3: CASSLVQNEQFF
DNA: TGTGCCAGCAGCTTAGTCCAGAATGAGCAGTTCTTC
D: -
V: TRBV11-2
J: TRBJ2-1
size: -

CDR3: CASSFRGGRLNEQYF
DNA: TGTGCCAGCAGCTTTCGTGGCGGGAGGCTAAATGAGCAGTACTTC
D: TRBD2
V: TRBV13
J: TRBJ2-7
size: -

CDR3: CASSLGQANTGELFF
DNA: TGTGCCAGCAGCTTAGGGCAGGCCAACACCGGGGAGCTGTTTTTT
D: -
V: TRBV7-6
J: TRBJ2-2
size: -

CDR3: CASREGQAAGSAFF
DNA: TGTGCCAGCAGGGAAGGGCAGGCGGCCGGCAGCGCTTTCTTT
D: -
V: TRBV13
J: TRBJ1-1
size: -

CDR3: CASSLIRSFSSGLYNEQFF
DNA: TGTGCCAGCAGCTTAATCCGGAGCTTTTCGAGCGGCCTCTACAATGAGCAGTTCTTC
D: -
V: TRBV7-2
J: TRBJ2-1
size: once

CDR3: CASSLSGMNTEAFF
DNA: TGTGCCAGCAGTTTGTCGGGAATGAACACTGAAGCTTTCTTT
D: -
V: TRBV27
J: TRBJ1-1
size: -